This T cell receptor (beta chain) was sequenced during a study of shared clonotypes between healthy human individuals. Across the study: Used for every donor were three CD4 naive, three CD4 memory, two CD8 naive and one CD8 memory plate.

As to this clone: Its antigen is not identified.

All donors qualified as healthy HIV-negative adults and had experienced no recent acute infections or vaccinations. Findings of the study overall: Across subsets, estimated richness was generally greater for naive than for memory populations. Genetic and exposure-history diversity was limited by the few donors.

Sequencing used immunoSEQ multiplex PCR; TCRdb keeps in-frame clones, though not all of them. Here the sample spans 2 million to 2.5 million clones, 85% to 95% being singletons. CDR3 length equals 14 residues. The junction had 7 bases not matched to a gene; V was cut back by 8 bases and J by 5 bases. Germline V gene data show CDR1 as SEHNR and CDR2 as FQNEAQ (reference sequence). The sequenced sample was naive CD4+ T cells from PBMCs. The subset was: CD45RA+ positively selected. The chain is built from TRBV7-9 and TRBJ2-3; 10 bases align to TRBD2. The sequence was collected from a man aged 18 to 30 in good health. Some clones in this sample may be carry-over from other donors' samples. CDR3 region: CASAASGSRDTQYF. CDR3 nucleotide sequence: TGTGCCAGCGCCGCTAGCGGGAGTAGAGATACGCAGTATTTT.